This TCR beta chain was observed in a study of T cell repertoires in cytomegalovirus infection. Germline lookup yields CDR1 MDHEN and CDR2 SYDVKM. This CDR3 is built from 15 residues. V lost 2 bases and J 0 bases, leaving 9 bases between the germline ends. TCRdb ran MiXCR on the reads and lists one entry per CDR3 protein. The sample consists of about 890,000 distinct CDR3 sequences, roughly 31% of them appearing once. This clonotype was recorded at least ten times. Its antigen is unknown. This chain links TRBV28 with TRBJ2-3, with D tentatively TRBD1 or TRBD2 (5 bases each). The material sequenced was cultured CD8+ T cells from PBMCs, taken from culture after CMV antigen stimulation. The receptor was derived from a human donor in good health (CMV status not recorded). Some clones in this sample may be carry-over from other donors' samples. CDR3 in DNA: TGTGCCAGCAGTTTAGGGGGAATCAGCACAGATACGCAGTATTTT. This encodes CASSLGGISTDTQYF.